The clone carrying this T cell receptor (beta chain) was seen more than once but under ten times. Its target is not known. This sample stems from a study of CD8 T cells in ankylosing spondylitis. General observations from the study: The study identified a TCR beta motif of roughly eight highly homologous variants that appeared characteristic of ankylosing spondylitis blood. Significant enrichment of disease-linked clones was reported in matched ankylosing spondylitis synovial fluid.

Germline V gene lookup returns CDR1 SQVTM and CDR2 ANQGSEA. Trimming shortened V by 5 bases and J by 5 bases, and 24 bases separated the two germline ends. The CDR3 contains 17 residues. TCRdb fed the 5' RACE reads into MiXCR, producing one record per CDR3 protein. The table has a few hundred thousand distinct CDR3 sequences, 20% to 25% seen once. The origin of this receptor is a male donor with ankylosing spondylitis. Material for sequencing was blood, either unsorted or a sorted T cell fraction (not recorded which). The rearrangement uses TRBV29-1 and TRBJ2-2; weak D call: TRBD1 (5 bases). The CDR3 reads CSVLQGRYDTSTGELFF. CDR3 nucleotide sequence: TGCAGCGTTCTTCAGGGTCGATATGACACATCGACCGGGGAGCTGTTTTTT.